One sample yielded the 7 T cell receptor beta chains listed below, sequenced in a study of T cell changes during pregnancy in multiple sclerosis. Generated by immunoSEQ multiplex PCR, the TCRdb table keeps only in-frame clones and is missing some. The sample lists 85,000 to 95,000 clones, 91% occurring once. This material consisted of peripheral blood, taken after pregnancy. These receptors were collected from a female donor in good health, enrolled as a control in a pregnancy study.

The V gene is TRBV28, the J gene TRBJ2-3, with a weak D call TRBD2 (6 bases). V gave up 3 bases and J gave up 2 bases, with 12 bases separating them. The CDR3 totals 15 residues. Germline assignment: CDR1 MDHEN and CDR2 SYDVKM. In DNA, the CDR3 is TGTGCCAGCAGTTTTTCGGGGGAGCTCACAGATACGCAGTATTTT. Translation gives CASSFSGELTDTQYF. The full variable domain, its missing parts supplied by reference TRBV28 and TRBJ2-3, is DVKVTQSSRYLVKRTGEKVFLECVQDMDHENMFWYRQDPGLGLRLIYFSYDVKMKEKGDIPEGYSVSREKKERFSLILESASTNQTSMYLCASSFSGELTDTQYFGPGTRLTVL.

V and J are TRBV5-4 and TRBJ1-2; 8 bases are a match to TRBD1. J lost 8 bases, V lost 4 bases, and 10 bases had no gene match. The CDR3 is 14 amino acids. Germline CDR1 is SGHNT and CDR2 is YYREEE (reference sequence). The CDR3 sequence is CASSRTDRARGYTF. The CDR3 region has the DNA TGTGCCAGCAGCCGGACGGACAGGGCGCGCGGCTACACCTTC.

The V and J genes are TRBV14 and TRBJ2-5, with D perhaps matching TRBD2 (6 bases). V gave up 4 bases and J gave up 2 bases, with 17 bases separating them. The germline gives CDR1 SGHDN, CDR2 FVKESK. The CDR3 runs to 16 residues. Here the CDR3 reads CASSRGGRNLQETQYF. CDR3 DNA: TGTGCCAGCAGCCGAGGAGGGAGGAACCTACAAGAGACCCAGTACTTC.

This clone was counted between two and nine times. This rearrangement joins TRBV7-8 to TRBJ2-1; 10 positions match TRBD2. This CDR3 has 17 amino acids. Germline CDR1 reads SGHVS; CDR2 reads FQNEAQ. J was trimmed by 7 bases and V by 4 bases; bases with no gene match: 13. Here the CDR3 DNA reads TGTGCCAGCAGCTCTAAGCGGGGGGGCCCCGGGGGTAATGAGCAGTTCTTC. It codes for CASSSKRGGPGGNEQFF.

The chain has TRBV20-1 and TRBJ2-3; no clear D. The length of the CDR3 is 10 residues. The V gene's germline CDR1 is DFQATT and CDR2 SNEGSKA (reference sequence). Trimming took 6 bases from V and 3 from J, leaving 4 bases between them. The CDR3 reads CSARTDTQYF. In DNA, the CDR3 is TGCAGTGCCCGTACAGATACGCAGTATTTT.

The chain is built from TRBV6-6 and TRBJ2-3; D perhaps matches TRBD2 (6 bases). The CDR3 extends over 16 amino acids. The V end lost 2 bases, the J end lost 4 bases, and 16 bases lay between the germline ends. Germline CDR1 is MNHNY and CDR2 is SVGAGI (reference sequence). The CDR3 spells CASSYPSGTAPDTQYF. The DNA of the CDR3 is TGTGCCAGCAGTTACCCATCTGGGACTGCTCCAGATACGCAGTATTTT.

This clone was seen a single time. V gene TRBV7-9 combines with J gene TRBJ2-7, with a tentative D call TRBD1 (5 bases). Trimming removed 5 bases from V and 7 bases from J, with 21 bases in between. CDR1 is SEHNR, CDR2 FQNEAQ, per germline (reference sequence). This CDR3 has 15 amino acids. CDR3 in DNA: TGTGCCAGCAGCCCCCTCCGACAGCACCTGAGTGAGCAGTACTTC. This sequence encodes CASSPLRQHLSEQYF.